This T cell receptor beta chain originates from a study of cytomegalovirus exposure and HLA in healthy donors. On the study more broadly: Earlier results showed roughly 120 million unique TCR beta sequences derived from approximately 180 million T cells.

Findings and caveats of the study: In a later analysis, compared with equally common non-associated chains, HLA-associated beta chains were more expanded. Cytomegalovirus status was reportedly diagnosed by the classifier with high specificity and sensitivity.

The V end lost 4 bases, the J end lost 0 bases, and 7 bases lay between the germline ends. Germline values: CDR1 SGHDT, CDR2 YYEEEE. This CDR3 region has 13 residues. In regard to this clone: Its specificity is not known.

Vbeta (60) and Jbeta (13) primers were used in the PCR. Per the study methods: Later, about 80 million unique TCR beta chains were counted in an analysis, and approximately 9.9 million of them were shared. Sequencing was performed with immunoSEQ multiplex PCR; in TCRdb, only in-frame clones are kept and a portion is missing. V and J calls and clone size are those listed in that table; D and trimming were worked out from the DNA. Of 80,000 to 100,000 clones in the sample, roughly 81% were seen once. The rearrangement links TRBV5-6 to TRBJ1-1, with D uncertain. Sequenced sample: PBMCs. The source of this sequence is a man in his forties in good health and CMV-seronegative. DNA of the CDR3: TGTGCCAGCAGCGTCGGGGTGAACACTGAAGCTTTCTTT. Translating it yields CASSVGVNTEAFF.